This is a list of T cell receptor beta chains from one sample in a study of stem cell transplantation in POMP-related autoinflammatory disease. Sequencing was performed with immunoSEQ multiplex PCR; in TCRdb, only in-frame clones are kept and a portion is missing. The repertoire holds tens of thousands of clones, with 80% to 85% as singletons. The sequencing here drew on CD4+ T cells from PBMCs, taken before stem cell transplantation. The receptors originated from a human donor with POMP-related autoinflammation and immune dysregulation (PRAID). Both conserved end residues are part of each CDR3. D genes are given only for firm matches. Some rows have no size entry. The others give once, few or many, or a class for an expanded clone.

D gene	CDR3 length	J gene	clone size	V gene	CDR3 DNA	CDR3 protein
.	15	TRBJ1-6	few	TRBV4-1	TGCGCCAGCAGCCAAGATCTATGGTCTGGTTCACCCCTCCACTTT	CASSQDLWSGSPLHF
TRBD2	15	TRBJ2-1	.	TRBV6-1	TGTGCCAGCAGTGAAAGGTTAGCGGGGGACAATGAGCAGTTCTTC	CASSERLAGDNEQFF
TRBD2	15	TRBJ2-5	.	TRBV11-1	TGTGCCAGCAGCTTATCTAGCGGGAGTGGGGAGACCCAGTACTTC	CASSLSSGSGETQYF
TRBD1	14	TRBJ1-5	few	TRBV30	TGTGCCTGTTCAATTACAGGGGGAGAGCAGCCCCAGCATTTT	CACSITGGEQPQHF
TRBD2	19	TRBJ2-5	.	TRBV4-1	TGCGCCAGCAGCCGTATATCGGGACTAGCGGGAGGGTATTCAGAGACCCAGTACTTC	CASSRISGLAGGYSETQYF
.	16	TRBJ2-3	.	TRBV18	TGTGCCAGCTCACCACTACAGGGTGTGGGCACAGATACGCAGTATTTT	CASSPLQGVGTDTQYF
.	14	TRBJ2-3	few	TRBV2	TGTGCCAGCAATATGATCGCTAGCACAGATACGCAGTATTTT	CASNMIASTDTQYF
.	15	TRBJ2-1	.	TRBV5-1	TGCGCCAGCAGCTTGGACTATAGGGGCACAGATGAGCAGTTCTTC	CASSLDYRGTDEQFF
.	15	TRBJ1-2	.	TRBV5-1	TGCGCCAGCAGCTGGGGACACCGAGCTAACTATGGCTACACCTTC	CASSWGHRANYGYTF
.	15	TRBJ1-4	.	TRBV5-4	TGTGCCAGCAGCCCGAACAGCCCAACTAATGAAAAACTGTTTTTT	CASSPNSPTNEKLFF
.	14	TRBJ1-4	.	TRBV5-1	TGCGCCAGCAGCTGGTTCGGAACTAATGAAAAACTGTTTTTT	CASSWFGTNEKLFF
.	16	TRBJ2-3	.	TRBV19	TGTGCCAGTAGGAATCACGGGACACCTAGCACAGATACGCAGTATTTT	CASRNHGTPSTDTQYF
TRBD1	16	TRBJ1-2	.	TRBV18	TGTGCCAGCTCACCCTACCGAGACAGGGATAACTATGGCTACACCTTC	CASSPYRDRDNYGYTF
.	13	TRBJ1-1	.	TRBV27	TGTGCCAGCCAGCGGGATGAGGGCACTGAAGCTTTCTTT	CASQRDEGTEAFF
.	15	TRBJ2-7	.	TRBV9	TGTGCCAGCAGCGTTGGGGGGCAAACCTCCTACGAGCAGTACTTC	CASSVGGQTSYEQYF
.	13	TRBJ1-1	.	TRBV6-6	TGTGCCAGCAGGAAGGGGGACAACACTGAAGCTTTCTTT	CASRKGDNTEAFF
TRBD1	12	TRBJ2-7	.	TRBV28	TGTGCCGTACGGGACAGGGTCTACGAGCAGTACTTC	CAVRDRVYEQYF
.	15	TRBJ1-1	.	TRBV6-5	TGTGCCAGCAGTTATAAGCGACACATGAACACTGAAGCTTTCTTT	CASSYKRHMNTEAFF
.	17	TRBJ2-3	.	TRBV6-1	TGTGCCAGCAGTGAAAAGGGCAGGGTAGGCCGGCCAGATACGCAGTATTTT	CASSEKGRVGRPDTQYF
TRBD1	16	TRBJ2-3	.	TRBV9	TGTGCCAGCAGCGTTGGGGGACAGCAGATCTTCCATACGCAGTATTTT	CASSVGGQQIFHTQYF
.	14	TRBJ1-5	.	TRBV6-6	TGTGCCAGCAGTTACGATGGCCGGGGTCAGCCCCAGCATTTT	CASSYDGRGQPQHF
TRBD1	15	TRBJ2-7	.	TRBV28	TGTGCCAGCAGTCTAGCCGGGACAGGGGTCCACGAGCAGTACTTC	CASSLAGTGVHEQYF
.	18	TRBJ2-2	.	TRBV5-1	TGCGCCAGCAGCTTGGCGGCAGCGAGGGGATCAATGGGCGGGGAGCTGTTTTTT	CASSLAAARGSMGGELFF
TRBD1	14	TRBJ2-7	once	TRBV18	TGTGCCAGCTCACCGGGACAGGGAGCCTACGAGCAGTACTTC	CASSPGQGAYEQYF
.	15	TRBJ2-5	.	TRBV27	TGTGCCAGCAGTCCCTTGGCGGCAGTCCAAGAGACCCAGTACTTC	CASSPLAAVQETQYF
TRBD2	15	TRBJ2-1	.	TRBV15	TGTGCCACCAGCACACCCCAGCGGGGGTACAATGAGCAGTTCTTC	CATSTPQRGYNEQFF
.	12	TRBJ1-2	.	TRBV2	TGTGCCAGCAGTGAGAGGGGTTATGGCTACACCTTC	CASSERGYGYTF
.	15	TRBJ2-7	.	TRBV6-1	TGTGCCAGCAGTCCCTTTCTCCCGAGCTCCTACGAGCAGTACTTC	CASSPFLPSSYEQYF
TRBD1	14	TRBJ1-2	.	TRBV6-1	TGTGCCAGCAGTGCATACGGGACAGCCTATGGCTACACCTTC	CASSAYGTAYGYTF
.	16	TRBJ2-5	.	TRBV7-7	TGTGCTAGCAGCTCAATAGGGCCCGGGAATTGGGAGACCCAGTACTTC	CASSSIGPGNWETQYF
TRBD2	12	TRBJ2-1	few	TRBV6-1	TGTGCCAGCAGTGTTCTAGCGGATGAGCAGTTCTTC	CASSVLADEQFF
.	16	TRBJ2-2	.	TRBV5-1	TGCGCCAGCAGCTTGGGCGCCGGGAGTAGGTCCGGGGAGCTGTTTTTT	CASSLGAGSRSGELFF
.	12	TRBJ2-1	.	TRBV14	TGTGCCCCTTCGGGGGACCCACCGAGGGAGTTCTTC	CAPSGDPPREFF
TRBD1	14	TRBJ1-1	.	TRBV5-8	TGTGCCAGCAGCCACAGGGGCCGGAACACTGAAGCTTTCTTT	CASSHRGRNTEAFF
.	12	TRBJ1-1	.	TRBV5-1	TGCGCCAGCAGCAGGGACGGGACTGAAGCTTTCTTT	CASSRDGTEAFF
.	15	TRBJ2-1	once	TRBV5-1	TGCGCCAGCAGCTTACGACAGTCCTCCTACAATGAGCAGTTCTTC	CASSLRQSSYNEQFF
TRBD1	13	TRBJ2-5	.	TRBV27	TGTGCCAGCAGTTTCGGCAGGGGGGAGACCCAGTACTTC	CASSFGRGETQYF
TRBD1	19	TRBJ2-3	.	TRBV4-2	TGTGCCAGCAGCCTACGAAAAACTGATGGACAGGGGATCCCAGATACGCAGTATTTT	CASSLRKTDGQGIPDTQYF
TRBD1	16	TRBJ2-1	once	TRBV18	TGTGCCAGCTCACCTGAATTTGACAGGGCGGTAAATGAGCAGTTCTTC	CASSPEFDRAVNEQFF
TRBD1	19	TRBJ2-5	.	TRBV10-3	TGTGCCATCAGTTCTGCCGGGACAGGGTTCTTCGGCGATCAAGAGACCCAGTACTTC	CAISSAGTGFFGDQETQYF
.	12	TRBJ2-1	.	TRBV29-1	TGCAGCGTTGGTATTAGTTGGAATGAGCAGTTCTTC	CSVGISWNEQFF
TRBD2	15	TRBJ2-3	.	TRBV5-1	TGCGCCAGCAGCGTCGGACTAGCGGGGCCAGATACGCAGTATTTT	CASSVGLAGPDTQYF
TRBD2	15	TRBJ2-4	.	TRBV19	TGTGCCAGTAGTCCGACTAGCGGGGGGGCGAACATTCAGTACTTC	CASSPTSGGANIQYF
TRBD2	16	TRBJ2-1	once	TRBV18	TGTGCCAGCTCACCCGCCCGAGCGGGAGGGCCAGGTGAGCAGTTCTTC	CASSPARAGGPGEQFF
.	17	TRBJ2-1	.	TRBV9	TGTGCCAGCAGCCCGAGGGGCGGGCAAAGCTCCTACAATGAGCAGTTCTTC	CASSPRGGQSSYNEQFF
.	15	TRBJ2-7	.	TRBV18	TGTGCCAGCTCACCACCGGCCAGGGGAAACTACGAGCAGTACTTC	CASSPPARGNYEQYF
TRBD2	14	TRBJ2-3	.	TRBV5-1	TGCGCCAGCAGCTTGACGGGAGGGCCAGATACGCAGTATTTT	CASSLTGGPDTQYF
.	15	TRBJ2-7	.	TRBV27	TGTGCCAGCAGACCAGACAGGGAGGACTCCTACGAGCAGTACTTC	CASRPDREDSYEQYF
.	15	TRBJ2-7	.	TRBV2	TGTGCCAGCAGTCCAACAGGGAACCCCCCCTACGAGCAGTACTTC	CASSPTGNPPYEQYF
TRBD1	16	TRBJ1-6	once	TRBV5-1	TGCGCCAGCAGCTTGGAACCCGGACAGGTTAATTCACCCCTCCACTTT	CASSLEPGQVNSPLHF
TRBD1	17	TRBJ1-5	once	TRBV27	TGTGCCAGCAGTCCTGGGACAGGGGGATATAGCAATCAGCCCCAGCATTTT	CASSPGTGGYSNQPQHF
.	13	TRBJ1-1	once	TRBV5-4	TGTGCCAGCAGCGCCCGGGCAGGGGATGAAGCTTTCTTT	CASSARAGDEAFF
.	14	TRBJ2-1	.	TRBV6-6	TGTGCCAGCAGTCACCGGGACGGATACAATGAGCAGTTCTTC	CASSHRDGYNEQFF